This T cell receptor beta chain was found in a study of cytomegalovirus exposure and HLA in healthy donors. V was clipped by 3 bases and J by 8 bases; unmatched bases: 9. Germline V gene lookup returns CDR1 KGHSH and CDR2 LQKENI. The CDR3 loop spans 15 amino acids. PCR amplification relied on 60 Vbeta primers (plus 13 Jbeta primers). The method was immunoSEQ multiplex PCR; TCRdb's version includes in-frame clones alone and lacks a portion of them. This table has under 200,000 clones, approximately 67% appearing once. The chain is built from TRBV18 and TRBJ2-2, with TRBD1 matching over 7 bases. This sequence was found in a woman younger than 30 in good health and CMV-seropositive. The specimen sequenced was PBMCs. The CDR3 sequence is CASSPGQFNAGELFF. The CDR3 DNA reads as TGTGCCAGCTCACCGGGACAGTTTAATGCTGGGGAGCTGTTTTTT.